The 24 T cell receptor beta chains reported below all come from one sample, sequenced in a study of T cells after yellow fever vaccination. TCRdb processed the 5' RACE reads anew with MiXCR; each CDR3 protein has one entry. This sample has 300,000 to 450,000 distinct CDR3 sequences, with under 7.5% found just once. The input for sequencing was PBMCs, taken 5 days after the yellow fever booster vaccination. Receptors originate from a man aged 25 to 40 who received the YFV17D yellow fever vaccine.

This clonotype has at least ten counts. The CDR3 DNA is TGCAGCGTTGGATCGGTTGTACTAGCGGGTTACAATGAGCAGTTCTTC. It codes for CSVGSVVLAGYNEQFF. This sequence joins TRBV29-1 and TRBJ2-1, with 9 positions matching TRBD2. Losses at the gene ends were 4 bases for V and 4 bases for J; bases not matched to a gene: 11. The germline gives CDR1 SQVTM, CDR2 ANQGSEA. The CDR3 runs 16 residues.

V usage is TRBV12-3 or TRBV12-4 and J usage is TRBJ2-7; 9 bases fit TRBD1. V was pared by 6 bases and J by 7 bases, with 7 bases of the junction left unmatched. The CDR3 contains 13 residues. CDR3 sequence (DNA): TGTGCCAGCAGACAGACAGGGGGAGGAGAGCAGTACTTC. Translation: CASRQTGGGEQYF.

This clonotype was seen more than once but under ten times. This chain joins TRBV15 and TRBJ2-3, with 8 bases lining up with TRBD2. With 0 bases clipped from V and 0 bases from J, the junction kept 5 bases outside the gene matches. CDR3 length: 17 residues. Germline CDR1 and CDR2: LNHNV and YYDKDF (reference sequence). Written as DNA, the CDR3 is TGTGCCACCAGCAGAGAGTTAGCGGGGCCTAGCACAGATACGCAGTATTTT. This encodes CATSRELAGPSTDTQYF.

The chain links TRBV3-1 to TRBJ2-7; D ambiguous. Germline CDR1 is LGHDT and CDR2 is YNNKEL (reference sequence). V dropped 1 base and J dropped 3 bases, with 13 bases sitting between them. This CDR3 has 15 amino acids. CDR3 DNA sequence: TGTGCCAGCAGCCAAGGCTGGACGGAGAACTACGAGCAGTACTTC. As protein: CASSQGWTENYEQYF.

This clonotype came up a few times. This chain links TRBV5-1 with TRBJ2-1; D unclear. The CDR3 runs to 12 residues. The ends were cut back, 3 bases at V and 7 bases at J, with 8 bases in the middle. CDR1 and CDR2 from the germline V gene are SGHRS and YFSETQ. Written as DNA, the CDR3 is TGCGCCAGCAGCTATGTAGTTAATGAGCAGTTCTTC. Its protein product is CASSYVVNEQFF.

This clonotype was seen a handful of times. The genes are TRBV29-1 and TRBJ2-3; TRBD2 matches 12 bases. Germline assignment: CDR1 SQVTM and CDR2 ANQGSEA. The CDR3 runs 15 residues. With V trimmed by 4 bases and J by 5 bases, 7 bases remained unmatched. CDR3: CSVGRLAGVGDTQYF. The CDR3 nucleotides read TGCAGCGTTGGCCGACTAGCGGGAGTGGGAGATACGCAGTATTTT.

This clonotype appeared a few times. The V gene is TRBV7-9, the J gene TRBJ2-7, with D perhaps TRBD2 (5 bases). Trimming took off 5 bases at V and 2 bases at J, with 13 bases between the two ends. Germline V CDR1 and CDR2: SEHNR, FQNEAQ (reference sequence). This CDR3 contains 14 residues. CDR3 sequence (DNA): TGTGCCAGCAGCGGGAGTTATCCACCCTACGAGCAGTACTTC. It specifies CASSGSYPPYEQYF.

This clonotype was recorded a few times. This chain connects TRBV20-1 to TRBJ2-7, with TRBD2 matching over 9 bases. The germline V gene encodes CDR1 DFQATT and CDR2 SNEGSKA (reference sequence). The CDR3 has 17 residues. The ends lost 6 bases at V and 7 bases at J; junction bases unmatched: 22. CDR3 DNA sequence: TGCAGTGCCTCCAGCGAATTAGCGGGAGCCTTACCGCGGGAGCAGTACTTC. Translating gives CSASSELAGALPREQYF.

There are a few counts of this clonotype. The V and J genes are TRBV15 and TRBJ2-7; 7 bases line up with TRBD2. In germline, CDR1 is LNHNV, CDR2 YYDKDF (reference sequence). The V gene end was trimmed by 0 bases and the J gene end by 6 bases; junction bases not matched to a gene: 8. This CDR3 contains 15 residues. CDR3 DNA: TGTGCCACCAGCAGAGATCTGGCGGGAGCGGGCGAGCAGTACTTC. It specifies CATSRDLAGAGEQYF.

Ten or more counts support this clonotype. V and J are TRBV20-1 and TRBJ2-5; 7 bases are shared with TRBD1. J was trimmed by 5 bases and V by 6 bases; bases with no gene match: 12. The CDR3 sequence is 14 residues long. Germline V gene sequence: CDR1 DFQATT, CDR2 SNEGSKA (reference sequence). CDR3 bases: TGCAGTGCCCCAAGGGGGCAGGGCACGGAGACCCAGTACTTC. This encodes CSAPRGQGTETQYF.

This chain links TRBV20-1 with TRBJ2-7; perhaps D is TRBD1 or TRBD2 (5 bases each). V lost 2 bases to trimming and J lost 0 bases, with 8 bases between them. Germline V gene data show CDR1 as DFQATT and CDR2 as SNEGSKA (reference sequence). CDR3 length: 13 amino acids. The CDR3 protein is CSARTGLSYEQYF. In DNA form, the CDR3 reads TGCAGTGCTAGAACGGGGCTCTCCTACGAGCAGTACTTC.

This clonotype was seen a handful of times. The gene calls are TRBV6-2 or TRBV6-3 and TRBJ2-7; D unclear. The CDR3 contains 12 residues. Trimming took off 4 bases at V and 5 bases at J, with 9 bases between the two ends. In germline, CDR1 is MNHEY, CDR2 SVGEGT. The CDR3 region is CASSSIGDEQYF. CDR3 coding DNA: TGTGCCAGCAGTTCGATTGGTGACGAGCAGTACTTC.

The rearrangement uses TRBV11-2 and TRBJ1-2; TRBD1 matches 9 bases. Germline-derived CDR1 and CDR2 are SGHAT and FQNNGV. V shed 5 bases, J shed 4 bases, and the junction held 8 bases outside the gene matches. The CDR3 loop spans 15 amino acids. The DNA for the CDR3 is TGTGCCAGCAGCATCGGGACAGGGATTGGCTATGGCTACACCTTC. It codes for CASSIGTGIGYGYTF.

This chain links TRBV9 with TRBJ2-3; 9 positions agree with TRBD2. The CDR3 runs 16 residues. Looked up from germline, CDR1 is SGDLS and CDR2 is YYNGEE. V was clipped by 6 bases and J by 3 bases; unmatched bases: 11. DNA for the CDR3: TGTGCCAGCAATACCCCGGCGGGAGGGCCGACAGATACGCAGTATTTT. Translating it yields CASNTPAGGPTDTQYF.

V and J are TRBV12-3 or TRBV12-4 and TRBJ2-1; 9 positions match TRBD1. V was pared by 5 bases and J by 3 bases, with 8 bases of the junction left unmatched. This CDR3 is 16 amino acids long. CDR3 bases: TGTGCCAGCAGTATGAGGGGACAGGGCGGCTACAATGAGCAGTTCTTC. Amino acid sequence: CASSMRGQGGYNEQFF.

This clonotype was seen a few times. The chain recombines TRBV20-1 with TRBJ2-1; a weak D match, TRBD2 (6 bases). Trimming removed 0 bases at V and 4 bases at J, with 19 bases between. Per the germline V gene, CDR1 is DFQATT and CDR2 is SNEGSKA (reference sequence). This CDR3 region has 17 residues. CDR3 coding DNA: TGCAGTGCTAGAGATAGAATAAAGGGACTGCTATACAATGAGCAGTTCTTC. Translated: CSARDRIKGLLYNEQFF.

This clonotype was picked up many times. This rearrangement joins TRBV5-1 to TRBJ2-7; D might be TRBD1 (5 bases). The CDR3 contains 14 residues. Germline V CDR1 and CDR2: SGHRS, YFSETQ. V was pared by 1 base and J by 1 base, with 9 bases between. The CDR3 DNA follows: TGCGCCAGCAGCTTGAGGCAGGGTTCCTACGAGCAGTACTTC. This sequence encodes CASSLRQGSYEQYF.

This clonotype was observed a handful of times. This chain uses TRBV20-1 with TRBJ2-1, with D unclear. This CDR3 has 15 amino acids. The V gene lost 6 bases and the J gene lost 0 bases, with 15 bases spanning the gap. Germline values: CDR1 DFQATT, CDR2 SNEGSKA (reference sequence). CDR3 amino acids: CSAPLRRNSYNEQFF. The DNA of the CDR3 is TGCAGTGCACCACTGCGGCGAAACTCCTACAATGAGCAGTTCTTC.

V usage is TRBV7-2 and J usage is TRBJ2-3; maybe TRBD1 (5 bases). This CDR3 is 15 amino acids long. CDR1 and CDR2 from the germline V gene are SGHTA and FQGNSA. Trimming cost V 2 bases and J 4 bases, with 13 bases left between them. Here the CDR3 DNA reads TGTGCCAGCAGCTTATCAGGGTGGGGCGCAGATACGCAGTATTTT. This gives the protein CASSLSGWGADTQYF. The complete variable domain, with remaining parts taken from reference TRBV7-2 and TRBJ2-3, reads GAGVSQSPSNKVTEKGKDVELRCDPISGHTALYWYRQSLGQGLEFLIYFQGNSAPDKSGLPSDRFSAERTGGSVSTLTIQRTQQEDSAVYLCASSLSGWGADTQYFGPGTRLTVL.

This clonotype was found many times. This sequence joins TRBV5-1 and TRBJ2-7; D perhaps matches TRBD1 (5 bases). Germline CDR1 reads SGHRS; CDR2 reads YFSETQ. The CDR3 is made up of 13 amino acids. V dropped 4 bases and J dropped 5 bases, with 13 bases sitting between them. The CDR3 DNA reads TGCGCCAGCAGCGGCCGAACACAGGACGAGCAGTACTTC. As protein: CASSGRTQDEQYF.

The chain recombines TRBV20-1 with TRBJ2-1; 10 bases align to TRBD2. The CDR3 covers 16 residues. The V segment lost 1 base and the J segment 3 bases; nucleotides outside the gene matches: 6. Germline CDR1 and CDR2: DFQATT and SNEGSKA (reference sequence). CDR3: CSARAQREGFYNEQFF. The CDR3 DNA reads TGCAGTGCTAGAGCCCAGCGGGAGGGCTTCTACAATGAGCAGTTCTTC.

At least ten counts were recorded for this clonotype. The rearrangement links TRBV27 to TRBJ1-2; no definite D call. CDR3 length: 14 amino acids. Germline CDR1 is MNHEY and CDR2 is SMNVEV (reference sequence). V was trimmed by 5 bases and J by 4 bases, leaving 14 bases between them. The CDR3 DNA follows: TGTGCCAGCAGTCTCCGACCGGGTACCTATGGCTACACCTTC. Translation: CASSLRPGTYGYTF.

This clonotype has at least ten counts. The chain couples TRBV3-1 to TRBJ2-7, with TRBD1 as a possible D gene (6 bases). The CDR3 sequence is 14 residues long. Germline V lookup: CDR1 LGHDT, CDR2 YNNKEL (reference sequence). The ends were cut back, 4 bases at V and 1 base at J, with 11 bases in the middle. The CDR3 nucleotides are TGTGCCAGCAGCCGACAGGCGGCGTCCTACGAGCAGTACTTC. Its translation: CASSRQAASYEQYF.

The chain is built from TRBV20-1 and TRBJ2-7, with 9 bases matching TRBD1. V lost 0 bases, J lost 5 bases, and 5 bases stayed unmatched. The V gene's germline CDR1 is DFQATT and CDR2 SNEGSKA (reference sequence). This CDR3 has 14 amino acids. The CDR3 reads CSARDHRGRNEQYF. The CDR3 nucleotides read TGCAGTGCTAGAGATCACAGGGGGCGAAACGAGCAGTACTTC.